This TCR beta chain originates from a study of siplizumab effects on memory and regulatory T cells. Study-wide results and caveats: Roughly 75-96% of proliferating clones (CD4+ or CD8+) could not be assigned a naive or memory phenotype. The study found naive T cells seemingly more diverse than memory cells and seemingly major alloresponse contributors.

TCR templates, 80,000 to 100,000 per sample, were assayed. This table comes from immunoSEQ multiplex PCR, and its TCRdb copy is limited to in-frame clones, with some not included. The sample records about 40,000 clones, roughly 90% being singletons. About this clone itself: Its target is not known.

This CDR3 has 12 amino acids. V lost 2 bases to trimming and J lost 17 bases, with 13 bases between them. Germline CDR1 LNHDA, CDR2 SQIVND (reference sequence). The receptor was isolated from a human donor in good health. The V call is TRBV19, the J call TRBJ1-6; possibly TRBD1 for D (5 bases). Sequenced input: naive CD4+ T cells sorted from blood. For the CDR3, the DNA is TGTGCCAGTAGTATAAGGCAGGGTGACGTCCACTTT. It encodes CASSIRQGDVHF.